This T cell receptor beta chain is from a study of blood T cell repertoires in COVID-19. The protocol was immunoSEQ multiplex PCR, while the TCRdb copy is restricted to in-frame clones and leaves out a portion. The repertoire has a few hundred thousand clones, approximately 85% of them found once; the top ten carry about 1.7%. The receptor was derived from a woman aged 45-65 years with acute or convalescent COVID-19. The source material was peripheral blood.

The CDR3 sequence is CAWSVTGGGHNEQFF. DNA of the CDR3: TGTGCCTGGAGTGTAACGGGAGGGGGTCACAATGAGCAGTTCTTC. The chain couples TRBV30 to TRBJ2-1; 8 nucleotides match TRBD2. CDR1 and CDR2 (germline): GTSNPN, SVGIG (reference sequence). This CDR3 region has 15 residues. Trimming took 0 bases from V and 5 from J; bases not matched to a gene: 6.